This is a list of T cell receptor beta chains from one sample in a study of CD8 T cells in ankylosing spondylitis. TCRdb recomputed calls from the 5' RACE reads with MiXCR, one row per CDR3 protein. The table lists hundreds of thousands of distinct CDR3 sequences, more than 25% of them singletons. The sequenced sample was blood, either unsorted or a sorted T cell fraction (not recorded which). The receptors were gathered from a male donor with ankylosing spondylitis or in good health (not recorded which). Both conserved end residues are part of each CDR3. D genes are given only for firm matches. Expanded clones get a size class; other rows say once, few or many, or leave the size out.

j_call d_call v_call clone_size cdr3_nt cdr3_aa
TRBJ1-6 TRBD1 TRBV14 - TGTGCCAGCAGCGCGCCGGGACAGAGTAATTCACCCCTCCACTTT CASSAPGQSNSPLHF
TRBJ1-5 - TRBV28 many TGTGCCAGCAGGGGAGGGTACTCGGGGATCCAGCATTTT CASRGGYSGIQHF
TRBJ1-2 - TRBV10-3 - TGTGCCATCAGTGAGACAGGGAATAACTATGGCTACACCTTC CAISETGNNYGYTF
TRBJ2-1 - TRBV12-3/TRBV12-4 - TGTGCCGGGTCCGGGGGTGGGAGGTCCTACAATGAGCAGTTCTTC CAGSGGGRSYNEQFF
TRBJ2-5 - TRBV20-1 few TGCAGTGCTACCTCGGACCCTCAAGAGACCCAGTACTTC CSATSDPQETQYF
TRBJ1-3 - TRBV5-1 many TGCGCCAGCAGCCCGGACGGCTCTGGAAACACCATATATTTT CASSPDGSGNTIYF
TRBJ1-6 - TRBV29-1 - TGCAGCGTTAAGGAGGGGAATTCACCCCTCCACTTT CSVKEGNSPLHF
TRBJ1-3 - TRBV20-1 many TGCAGTGCGTATCCCGGGACGAACTCTGGAAACACCATATATTTT CSAYPGTNSGNTIYF
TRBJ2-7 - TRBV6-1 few TGTGCCAGCAGCAGGGAGGCAGGCGCGCACTACGAGCAGTACTTC CASSREAGAHYEQYF
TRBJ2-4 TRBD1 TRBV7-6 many TGTGCCAGCAGCTTAGGGGACAGGGGACCGCAAATTCAGTACTTC CASSLGDRGPQIQYF
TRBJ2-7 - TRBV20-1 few TGCAGTCCCAGCAGCCACTACGAGCAGTACTTC CSPSSHYEQYF
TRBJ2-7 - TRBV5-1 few TGCGCCAGCAGCTTGGATGGGCCCCCCTACGAGCAGTACTTC CASSLDGPPYEQYF